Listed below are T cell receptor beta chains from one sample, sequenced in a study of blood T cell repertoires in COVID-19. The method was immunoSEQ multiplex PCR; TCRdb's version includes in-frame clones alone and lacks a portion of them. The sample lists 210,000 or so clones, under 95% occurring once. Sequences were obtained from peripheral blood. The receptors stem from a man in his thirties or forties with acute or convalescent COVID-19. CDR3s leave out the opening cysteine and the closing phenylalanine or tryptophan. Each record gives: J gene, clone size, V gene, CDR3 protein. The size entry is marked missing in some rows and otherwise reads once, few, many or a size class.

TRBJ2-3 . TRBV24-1 ATSEPGQTDTQY
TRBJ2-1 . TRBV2 ASSEYPSLGSISSYNEQF
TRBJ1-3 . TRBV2 ASSERAGGRRNTIY
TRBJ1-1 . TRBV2 ASSERQGVGTEAF
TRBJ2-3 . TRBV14 ASSHTSGTKADTQY
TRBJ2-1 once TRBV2 ASSEALMSIMAGGQHNEQF
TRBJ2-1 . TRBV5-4 ASSNQGNEQF
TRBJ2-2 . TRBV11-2 ASSFSAGGLGGELF
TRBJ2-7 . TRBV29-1 SVEGGGLPSGEQY
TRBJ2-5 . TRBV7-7 ASSLAGGAEETQY
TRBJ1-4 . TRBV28 ASSSVYRATNEKLF
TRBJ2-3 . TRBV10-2 ASSESKDTQY
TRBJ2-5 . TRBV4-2 ASSQELTGPLETQY
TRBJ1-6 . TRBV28 ASSLGGQGARSPLH
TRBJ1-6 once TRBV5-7 ASSLDRTRNSPLH
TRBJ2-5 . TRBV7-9 ASSLDGTTYQETQY
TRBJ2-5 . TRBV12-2 ASRLVRGKETQY
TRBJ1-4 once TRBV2 ASNSLRWEKLF
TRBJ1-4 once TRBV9 ASSVEDLGEKLF
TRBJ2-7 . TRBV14 ASSRIYSGLAGTEQY
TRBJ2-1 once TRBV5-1 ASSTSGTGGDEQF
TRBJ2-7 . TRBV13 ASSSRQRGPYEQY
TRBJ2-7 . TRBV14 ASSHPGTGSSYEQY
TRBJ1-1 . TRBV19 ASSGAGAAHTEAF
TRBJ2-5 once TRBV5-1 ASSFHRQETQY
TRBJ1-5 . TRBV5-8 ASSLGGPRPQH
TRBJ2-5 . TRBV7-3 ASSWGGGQETQY
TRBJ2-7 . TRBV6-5 ASGASGLAGGEQY
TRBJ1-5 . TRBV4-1 ASSLPGRDDQPQH
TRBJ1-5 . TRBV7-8 ASSLGGGAHNQPQH
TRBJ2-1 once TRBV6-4 ASTASAGSGNEQF
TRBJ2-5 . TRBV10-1 ASSRTSGRRQETQY
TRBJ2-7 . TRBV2 ASSEGPSGGDYEQY
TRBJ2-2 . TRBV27 ASSLVQGIGELF
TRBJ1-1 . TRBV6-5 ASSLGGLRNTEAF
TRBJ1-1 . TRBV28 ASSLGRRVNTEAF
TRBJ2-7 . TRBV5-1 ASARAWGPYEQY
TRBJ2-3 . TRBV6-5 ASRGQGTDTQY
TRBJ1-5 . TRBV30 AWARAPADQPQH
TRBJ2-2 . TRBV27 ASSLDGSNTGELF
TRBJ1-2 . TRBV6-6 ASSPRDRGNYGYT
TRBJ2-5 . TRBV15 ATSRDPNRDGQETQY
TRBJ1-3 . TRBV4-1 ASSQLHRGTAGNTIY
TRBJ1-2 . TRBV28 ASKQGSYGYT
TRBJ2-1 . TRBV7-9 ASISQGSSYNEQF
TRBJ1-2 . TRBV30 AWITDRSISHGYT
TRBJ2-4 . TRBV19 ASSILGQVAANIQY
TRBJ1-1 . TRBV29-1 SVGRGTNTEAF
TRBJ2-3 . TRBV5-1 ASSLFGRGTDTQY
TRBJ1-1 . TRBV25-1 ATRQGTGWDTEAF
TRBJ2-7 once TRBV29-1 SVEGQHLAGGPYEQY
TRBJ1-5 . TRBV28 ASNLHRDGQPQH
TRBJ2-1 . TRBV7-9 ASSPNPRTGVLVGNEQF
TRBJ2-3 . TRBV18 ASSPSIYVGGITDTQY
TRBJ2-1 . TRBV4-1 ASSPRGITPNEQF